This TCR beta chain was captured in a study of T-cell memory formation after mild COVID-19. Study summary: Across donors, TCR clusters were largely donor specific.

5'RACE with constant-segment primers yielded barcoded, UMI-tagged TCR alpha and TCR beta cDNA libraries. TCRdb ran MiXCR on the 5' RACE reads and lists one entry per CDR3 protein. Of around 340,000 distinct CDR3 sequences listed, around 14% were seen once; the top ten hold 22%. Study outcomes and limitations: SARS-CoV-2 specificity of second-wave clones peaking day 37 was unconfirmed. Largely, contracting CD4+ clones fell within CM and EM, and contracting CD8+ clones within EMRA.

V was shortened by 6 bases and J by 2 bases, with 9 bases between the two germline ends. Germline-derived CDR1 and CDR2 are SGHTA and FQGNSA. The CDR3 runs to 13 residues. Ten or more counts support this clonotype. Its target is unknown. The V and J genes are TRBV7-2 and TRBJ2-3, with D tentatively TRBD1 or TRBD2 (5 bases each). The origin of this receptor is a man between 18 and 29 years old who had mild COVID-19 (a few samples of this study predate the infection). Cell type and time point are not known. Sequencing used PBMCs or a T cell subset sorted from them (not recorded which). CDR3 DNA sequence: TGTGCCAGCAGTCGGGACCTCACAGATACGCAGTATTTT. It codes for CASSRDLTDTQYF.